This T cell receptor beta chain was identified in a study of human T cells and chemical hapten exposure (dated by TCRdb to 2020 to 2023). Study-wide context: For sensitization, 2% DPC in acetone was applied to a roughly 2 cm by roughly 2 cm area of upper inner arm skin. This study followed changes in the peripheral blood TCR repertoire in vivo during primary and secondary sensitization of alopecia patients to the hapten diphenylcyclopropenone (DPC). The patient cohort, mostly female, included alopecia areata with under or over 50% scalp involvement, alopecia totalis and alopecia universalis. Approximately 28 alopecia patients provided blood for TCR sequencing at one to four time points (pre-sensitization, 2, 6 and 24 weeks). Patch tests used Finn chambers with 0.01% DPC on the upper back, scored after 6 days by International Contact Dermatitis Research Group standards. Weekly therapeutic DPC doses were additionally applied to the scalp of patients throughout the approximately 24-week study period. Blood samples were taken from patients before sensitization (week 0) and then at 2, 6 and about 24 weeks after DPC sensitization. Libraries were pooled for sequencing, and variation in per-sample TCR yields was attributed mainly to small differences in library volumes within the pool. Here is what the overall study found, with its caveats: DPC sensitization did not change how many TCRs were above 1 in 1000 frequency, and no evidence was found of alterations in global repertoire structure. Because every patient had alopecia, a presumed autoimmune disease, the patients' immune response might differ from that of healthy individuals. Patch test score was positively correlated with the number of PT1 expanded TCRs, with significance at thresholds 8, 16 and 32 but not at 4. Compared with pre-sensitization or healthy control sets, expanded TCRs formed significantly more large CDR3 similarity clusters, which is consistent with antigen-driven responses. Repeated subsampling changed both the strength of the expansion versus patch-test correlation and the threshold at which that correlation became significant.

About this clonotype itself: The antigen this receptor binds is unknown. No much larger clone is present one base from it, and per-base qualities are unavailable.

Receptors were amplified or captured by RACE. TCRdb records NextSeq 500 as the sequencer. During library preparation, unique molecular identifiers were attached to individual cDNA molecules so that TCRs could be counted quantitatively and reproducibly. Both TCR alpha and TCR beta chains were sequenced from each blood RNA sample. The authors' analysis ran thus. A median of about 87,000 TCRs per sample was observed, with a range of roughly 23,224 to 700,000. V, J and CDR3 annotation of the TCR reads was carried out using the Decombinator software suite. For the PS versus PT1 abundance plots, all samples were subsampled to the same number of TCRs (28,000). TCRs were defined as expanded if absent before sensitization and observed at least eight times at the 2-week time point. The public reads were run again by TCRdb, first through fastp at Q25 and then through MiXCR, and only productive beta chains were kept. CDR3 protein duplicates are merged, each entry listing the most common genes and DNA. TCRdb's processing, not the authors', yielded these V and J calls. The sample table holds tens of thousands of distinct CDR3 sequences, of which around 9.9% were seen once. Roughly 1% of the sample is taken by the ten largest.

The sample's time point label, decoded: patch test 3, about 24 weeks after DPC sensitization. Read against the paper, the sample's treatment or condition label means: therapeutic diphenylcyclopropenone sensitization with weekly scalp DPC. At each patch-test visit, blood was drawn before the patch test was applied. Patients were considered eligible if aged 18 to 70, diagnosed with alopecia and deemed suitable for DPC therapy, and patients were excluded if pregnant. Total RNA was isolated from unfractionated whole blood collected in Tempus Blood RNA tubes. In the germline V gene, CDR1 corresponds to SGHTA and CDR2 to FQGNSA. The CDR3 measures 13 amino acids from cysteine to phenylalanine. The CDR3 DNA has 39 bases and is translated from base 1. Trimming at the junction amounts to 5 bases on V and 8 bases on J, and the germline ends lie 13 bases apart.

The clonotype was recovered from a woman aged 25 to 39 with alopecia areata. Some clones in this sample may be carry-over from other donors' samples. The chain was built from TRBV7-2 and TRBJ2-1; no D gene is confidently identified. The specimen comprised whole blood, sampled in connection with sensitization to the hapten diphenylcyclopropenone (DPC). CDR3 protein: CASSPNAGDEQFF. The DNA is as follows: TGTGCCAGCAGCCCGAATGCCGGCGATGAGCAGTTCTTC. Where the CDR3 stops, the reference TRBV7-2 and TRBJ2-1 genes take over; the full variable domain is GAGVSQSPSNKVTEKGKDVELRCDPISGHTALYWYRQSLGQGLEFLIYFQGNSAPDKSGLPSDRFSAERTGGSVSTLTIQRTQQEDSAVYLCASSPNAGDEQFFGPGTRLTVL.